This entry lists 30 T cell receptor beta chains sequenced from one sample in a study of shared clonotypes between healthy human individuals. Using immunoSEQ multiplex PCR, the repertoire was profiled, and TCRdb retains in-frame clones only, with some absent. Of 2 million to 3 million clones in the sample, 93% are singletons; the top ten hold 0.36%. Source material: naive CD4+ T cells from PBMCs. Stated subset: CD45RA+ positively selected. These receptors originate from a man between 18 and 29 years old in good health. Some clones in this sample may be carry-over from other donors' samples.

The chain couples TRBV20-1 to TRBJ2-1; D call uncertain. This CDR3 comprises 11 residues. The V and J ends lost 3 bases and 7 bases respectively, with 7 bases between them. Germline V gives CDR1 DFQATT, CDR2 SNEGSKA (reference sequence). This chain's CDR3 is CSARDWNEQFF. The CDR3 DNA reads as TGCAGTGCTAGGGATTGGAATGAGCAGTTCTTC.

This rearrangement joins TRBV28 to TRBJ1-2; a weak D match, TRBD1 (6 bases). Germline lookup yields CDR1 MDHEN and CDR2 SYDVKM. V gave up 2 bases and J gave up 6 bases, with 10 bases separating them. The CDR3 totals 13 residues. CDR3: CASSLMGGDGYTF. CDR3 DNA sequence: TGTGCCAGCAGTTTAATGGGGGGCGATGGCTACACCTTC.

The chain uses TRBV11-1 and TRBJ2-1; D gene ambiguous. CDR1 and CDR2 from the germline V gene are SGHAT and FQDESV (reference sequence). With 2 bases removed from V and 0 bases from J, the gap between germline ends came to 14 bases. This CDR3 region has 17 residues. The DNA for the CDR3 is TGTGCCAGCAGCTTAAAGGTCACCTCCGCCTCCTACAATGAGCAGTTCTTC. Its protein is CASSLKVTSASYNEQFF.

The rearrangement joins TRBV28 to TRBJ1-1, with 7 positions matching TRBD1. The CDR3 consists of 16 residues. Germline trimming cut 1 base from V and 5 bases from J; bases unmatched to any gene: 10. The V gene's germline CDR1 is MDHEN and CDR2 SYDVKM. CDR3 in amino acids: CASSLLIAGGLTEAFF. The CDR3 nucleotides are TGTGCCAGCAGTTTATTAATAGCAGGGGGTTTAACTGAAGCTTTCTTT. The full variable domain, its missing parts supplied by reference TRBV28 and TRBJ1-1, is DVKVTQSSRYLVKRTGEKVFLECVQDMDHENMFWYRQDPGLGLRLIYFSYDVKMKEKGDIPEGYSVSREKKERFSLILESASTNQTSMYLCASSLLIAGGLTEAFFGQGTRLTVV.

The V gene is TRBV5-4, the J gene TRBJ2-5, with 12 bases fitting TRBD2. Trimming took 4 bases from V and 7 from J; bases not matched to a gene: 17. Germline V gives CDR1 SGHNT, CDR2 YYREEE (reference sequence). The CDR3 loop spans 18 amino acids. For the CDR3, the DNA is TGTGCCAGCAGCCCCCAGTCGGCTAGCGGGGGGGGAATGGGGACCCAGTACTTC. Translated: CASSPQSASGGGMGTQYF.

The rearrangement uses TRBV7-9 and TRBJ2-2; 7 nucleotides line up with TRBD1. Germline V lookup: CDR1 SEHNR, CDR2 FQNEAQ (reference sequence). With V trimmed by 3 bases and J by 3 bases, 13 bases remained unmatched. This CDR3 comprises 18 residues. CDR3 residues: CASSFKLLGQVHTGELFF. In DNA, the CDR3 is TGTGCCAGCAGCTTCAAACTACTCGGACAGGTCCACACCGGGGAGCTGTTTTTT.

The chain links TRBV7-3 to TRBJ1-1; 7 positions agree with TRBD1. This CDR3 has 16 residues. V gave up 4 bases and J gave up 7 bases; unmatched junction bases: 15. Germline-derived CDR1 and CDR2 are SGHTA and FQGTGA. As DNA, the CDR3 is TGTGCCAGCAGCTCCCAAGGGGGCAGGGGATCGGGTGAAGCTTTCTTT. Protein: CASSSQGGRGSGEAFF.

CDR3 loop: CASSAPRKENTEAFF. CDR3 nucleotide sequence: TGTGCCAGCAGCGCACCACGAAAGGAGAACACTGAAGCTTTCTTT. This sequence joins TRBV11-2 and TRBJ1-1; D unresolved. V gave up 5 bases and J gave up 1 base, with 14 bases separating them. From germline, CDR1 is SGHAT and CDR2 FQNNGV. The CDR3 has 15 residues.

This chain connects TRBV19 to TRBJ2-5; D not certain. The length of the CDR3 is 15 residues. The V gene lost 3 bases and the J gene lost 4 bases, with 15 bases spanning the gap. Germline loops: CDR1 LNHDA, CDR2 SQIVND (reference sequence). CDR3 nucleotides: TGTGCCAGTAGTATTGAAACACGGCGAGGAGAGACCCAGTACTTC. Translation: CASSIETRRGETQYF.

This rearrangement joins TRBV28 to TRBJ2-1; tentatively, D is TRBD1 (6 bases). Germline V gives CDR1 MDHEN, CDR2 SYDVKM. CDR3 length equals 12 residues. V dropped 2 bases and J dropped 12 bases, with 11 bases sitting between them. The CDR3 region is CASSLVGAPQFF. In nucleotides, the CDR3 is TGTGCCAGCAGTTTAGTGGGGGCGCCGCAGTTCTTC.

The chain has TRBV28 and TRBJ2-5; D unclear. The CDR3 is made up of 14 amino acids. Germline V gives CDR1 MDHEN, CDR2 SYDVKM. Trimming removed 6 bases at V and 3 bases at J, with 14 bases between. CDR3 sequence reads: CASRNYWAKETQYF. In DNA, the CDR3 is TGTGCCAGCAGAAATTACTGGGCCAAAGAGACCCAGTACTTC.

This sequence joins TRBV9 and TRBJ2-7; 14 nucleotides agree with TRBD2. The CDR3 runs to 17 residues. V lost 4 bases and J lost 7; bases outside the gene matches: 13. CDR1 is SGDLS, CDR2 YYNGEE, per germline. CDR3 in amino acids: CASSPTGTSGRMGEQYF. The CDR3 DNA reads TGTGCCAGCAGCCCAACTGGGACTAGCGGGAGAATGGGGGAGCAGTACTTC.

The chain carries TRBV28 and TRBJ2-5, with TRBD2 matching over 13 bases. The CDR3 is 17 residues long. The V gene end was trimmed by 5 bases and the J gene end by 5 bases; junction bases not matched to a gene: 11. Germline V CDR1 and CDR2: MDHEN, SYDVKM. CDR3: CASSRTRLAGGRETQYF. CDR3 nucleotides: TGTGCCAGCAGTCGCACCCGACTAGCGGGAGGTAGGGAGACCCAGTACTTC.

A word on this clone: Other DNA variants within this sample encode the same CDR3. The chain links TRBV6-1 to TRBJ2-7; D gene ambiguous. The CDR3 runs to 12 residues. Germline V gives CDR1 MNHNS, CDR2 SASEGT. V lost 1 base and J lost 4, with 5 bases in between. The CDR3: CASSEVGYEQYF. In DNA form, the CDR3 reads TGTGCCAGCAGTGAAGTAGGGTACGAGCAGTACTTC.

The rearrangement joins TRBV2 to TRBJ2-7; TRBD1 matches 7 bases. Germline V gene sequence: CDR1 SNHLY, CDR2 FYNNEI. V shed 5 bases and J 3 bases; nucleotides not matched to a gene: 7. The CDR3 consists of 14 residues. The CDR3 here is CASSPDRVDYEQYF. The CDR3 DNA sequence: TGTGCCAGCAGTCCTGACAGGGTCGACTACGAGCAGTACTTC.

This chain links TRBV30 with TRBJ2-7; D is uncertain. Germline V gene data show CDR1 as GTSNPN and CDR2 as SVGIG (reference sequence). The CDR3 sequence is 11 residues long. V gave up 6 bases and J gave up 3 bases, with 9 bases separating them. CDR3 nucleotide sequence: TGTGCCTGTACTATTTTCTACGAGCAGTACTTC. As protein: CACTIFYEQYF. Full variable domain (missing parts from reference TRBV30 and TRBJ2-7): SQTIHQWPATLVQPVGSPLSLECTVEGTSNPNLYWYRQAAGRGLQLLFYSVGIGQISSEVPQNLSASRPQDRQFILSSKKLLLSDSGFYLCACTIFYEQYFGPGTRLTVT.

J is TRBJ2-7 and V is TRBV6-6, with TRBD2 as a possible D gene (5 bases). CDR3 length: 13 residues. The V end lost 4 bases, the J end lost 5 bases, and 12 bases lay between the germline ends. Germline V gene sequence: CDR1 MNHNY, CDR2 SVGAGI (reference sequence). This CDR3 reads CASSSHLGDEQYF. DNA for the CDR3: TGTGCCAGCAGTTCTCACCTCGGGGACGAGCAGTACTTC.

The gene calls are TRBV19 and TRBJ2-2, with TRBD2 matching over 8 bases. Germline V CDR1 and CDR2: LNHDA, SQIVND (reference sequence). This CDR3 contains 16 residues. V was pared by 7 bases and J by 4 bases, with 11 bases of the junction left unmatched. The CDR3 reads CASTPTGTRLTGELFF. CDR3 coding DNA: TGTGCCAGTACCCCTACCGGGACTAGACTCACCGGGGAGCTGTTTTTT. The full variable domain, rest sourced from reference TRBV19 and TRBJ2-2, is DGGITQSPKYLFRKEGQNVTLSCEQNLNHDAMYWYRQDPGQGLRLIYYSQIVNDFQKGDIAEGYSVSREKKESFPLTVTSAQKNPTAFYLCASTPTGTRLTGELFFGEGSRLTVL.

The chain carries TRBV11-2 and TRBJ2-5, with D maybe TRBD2 (5 bases). CDR1 and CDR2 from the germline V gene are SGHAT and FQNNGV. V gave up 1 base and J gave up 5 bases, with 11 bases separating them. This CDR3 contains 14 residues. The CDR3 spells CASSLVAGEETQYF. The CDR3 nucleotides are TGTGCCAGCAGCTTAGTAGCCGGGGAGGAGACCCAGTACTTC.

This chain connects TRBV19 to TRBJ2-1; possible D gene TRBD1, 6 bases. The CDR3 sequence is 14 residues long. Trimming stripped 7 bases from V and 2 bases from J, with 12 bases between. Germline values: CDR1 LNHDA, CDR2 SQIVND (reference sequence). CDR3 protein: CASKRGSAYNEQFF. The CDR3 nucleotides are TGTGCCAGTAAGAGGGGGAGTGCCTACAATGAGCAGTTCTTC.

The genes are TRBV28 and TRBJ2-3, with D perhaps TRBD2 (6 bases). This CDR3 comprises 14 residues. CDR1 and CDR2 from the germline V gene are MDHEN and SYDVKM. Trimming removed 9 bases from V and 4 bases from J, with 17 bases in between. CDR3 in amino acids: CASFSPASADTQYF. DNA for the CDR3: TGTGCCAGTTTCTCCCCAGCTAGCGCAGATACGCAGTATTTT.

This chain joins TRBV7-8 and TRBJ2-1; D may correspond to TRBD1 or TRBD2 (6 bases each). Germline values: CDR1 SGHVS, CDR2 FQNEAQ. This CDR3 has 13 amino acids. The V end was cut by 6 bases, the J end by 8 bases, with 14 bases between. The CDR3 sequence is CASSWDGGHEQFF. Written as DNA, the CDR3 is TGTGCCAGCAGTTGGGATGGGGGGCATGAGCAGTTCTTC.

This chain uses TRBV25-1 with TRBJ1-5; TRBD1 matches at 9 bases. J gave up 6 bases and V 3 bases, and 6 bases lay outside the gene matches. This CDR3 is 15 amino acids long. CDR1 is MGHDK and CDR2 is SYGVNS in the germline V gene. The DNA of the CDR3 is TGTGCCAGCAGTGACGGACAGGGGAACGCTCAGCCCCAGCATTTT. Encoded protein: CASSDGQGNAQPQHF.

The chain combines TRBV10-3 with TRBJ1-3, with TRBD1 matching 7 bases. Germline CDR1 reads ENHRY; CDR2 reads SYGVKD. The CDR3 is 14 amino acids. V lost 0 bases, J lost 5 bases, and 1 base stayed unmatched. CDR3: CAISESTGRNTIYF. CDR3 in DNA: TGTGCCATCAGTGAGTCGACAGGGAGAAACACCATATATTTT.

The chain couples TRBV7-7 to TRBJ1-2; D remains ambiguous. This CDR3 has 10 amino acids. Per the germline V gene, CDR1 is SSHAT and CDR2 is FNYEAQ (reference sequence). Trimming stripped 6 bases from V and 8 bases from J, with 7 bases between. The CDR3 protein is CASRDKGYTF. CDR3 in DNA: TGTGCCAGCAGGGATAAAGGCTACACCTTC.

The J gene is TRBJ2-2, the V gene TRBV5-8; 9 bases line up with TRBD1. Germline V gene data show CDR1 as SGHTS and CDR2 as YDEGEE. Trimming removed 1 base from V and 6 bases from J; junction bases left unmatched: 4. The CDR3 runs to 15 residues. This chain's CDR3 is CASSLWDREAGELFF. In DNA form, the CDR3 reads TGTGCCAGCAGCTTGTGGGACAGGGAAGCCGGGGAGCTGTTTTTT.

The rearrangement links TRBV28 to TRBJ2-1, with TRBD2 identical over 14 bases. Per the germline V gene, CDR1 is MDHEN and CDR2 is SYDVKM. This CDR3 region has 16 residues. The V gene end was trimmed by 4 bases and the J gene end by 9 bases; junction bases not matched to a gene: 8. In nucleotides, the CDR3 is TGTGCCAGCAGTTCCACCGGGACTAGCGGGAGTGGTGAGCAGTTCTTC. It yields the protein CASSSTGTSGSGEQFF. Based on the CDR3 plus reference TRBV28 and TRBJ2-1, the full variable domain is DVKVTQSSRYLVKRTGEKVFLECVQDMDHENMFWYRQDPGLGLRLIYFSYDVKMKEKGDIPEGYSVSREKKERFSLILESASTNQTSMYLCASSSTGTSGSGEQFFGPGTRLTVL.

In this sample, this clone turned up once. The chain carries TRBV28 and TRBJ2-1; 14 nucleotides align to TRBD2. V was clipped by 5 bases and J by 2 bases; unmatched bases: 11. The CDR3 is made up of 19 amino acids. Germline CDR1 MDHEN, CDR2 SYDVKM. The chain's CDR3 is CASSPRLAGGPMTYNEQFF. In DNA, the CDR3 is TGTGCCAGCAGTCCACGACTAGCGGGAGGGCCGATGACCTACAATGAGCAGTTCTTC.

The V and J genes are TRBV2 and TRBJ2-2; 11 bases align to TRBD2. V gave up 4 bases and J gave up 7 bases; unmatched junction bases: 8. There are 16 residues in the CDR3. The V gene's germline CDR1 is SNHLY and CDR2 FYNNEI. CDR3 sequence reads: CASSVGLAGLFGELFF. Here the CDR3 DNA reads TGTGCCAGCAGTGTAGGACTAGCGGGCCTCTTCGGGGAGCTGTTTTTT.

J is TRBJ1-2 and V is TRBV21-1; TRBD1, the table's D call, lacks a check against the DNA. TRBV21-1 is a pseudogene segment. This CDR3 has 17 residues. The CDR3 sequence: CASPIGPPDRAGYGYTF. The CDR3 DNA reads as TGTGCCAGCCCAATAGGCCCCCCTGACAGGGCTGGCTATGGCTACACCTTC.